The clone carrying this T cell receptor beta chain has at least ten counts. Its antigen is unidentified. The TCRbeta library incorporated unique molecular identifiers. Using its own MiXCR run on the PCR reads, TCRdb lists one record per CDR3 protein. Among 250,000 to 300,000 distinct CDR3 sequences listed, 6.5% to 9% were seen once. The CDR3 spans 12 residues. The ends were cut back, 8 bases at V and 1 base at J, with 8 bases in the middle. Germline V lookup: CDR1 MNHEY, CDR2 SVGAGI. This sample stems from a study of T-cell reconstitution after alpha-beta-depleted transplantation in children. Study-level results: T-cell numbers and diversity one year post-transplant derived largely from freshly generated T cells. Surviving recipient T cells and thymic progenitors underlay high day-60 TCRbeta diversity in some patients. As was reported, about two months after transplant, alpha-beta T cells came from several hundred expanded graft clones.

This sequence joins TRBV6-5 and TRBJ2-5, with D uncertain. The source was peripheral blood, collected 360 days after TCRalphabeta/CD19-depleted stem cell transplant. This TCR was recovered from a female patient between 2 and 15 years old who had a stem cell transplant for Fanconi anemia, so the T cells may come from the graft donor. The CDR3 coding sequence is TGTGCCAGCGGGCGAAGCCAAGAGACCCAGTACTTC. Translated, it gives CASGRSQETQYF.